This T cell receptor beta chain was sequenced during a study of cytomegalovirus exposure and HLA in healthy donors. General study points: The study had only CMV serostatus as immune exposure information.

PCR employed 60 Vbeta and 13 Jbeta primers. Generated by immunoSEQ multiplex PCR, the TCRdb table keeps only in-frame clones and is missing some. This table holds about 160,000 clones, over 70% found once. V was clipped by 3 bases and J by 8 bases, with 8 bases between them. CDR1 is DFQATT and CDR2 is SNEGSKA in the germline V gene (reference sequence). This CDR3 comprises 11 residues. Note on this clone: The antigen is unknown.

This clonotype was obtained from a man in his fifties in good health and CMV-seropositive. The chain carries TRBV20-1 and TRBJ2-4; no definite D call. Sequencing input: PBMCs. For the CDR3, the DNA is TGCAGTGCTAGGGATCGGGACATTCAGTACTTC. Its protein is CSARDRDIQYF.